This TCR beta chain was sequenced during a study of T cells after posttransplantation cyclophosphamide. Cyclophosphamide on days +3 and +4 followed busulfan-fludarabine conditioning and a marrow graft. Germline V lookup: CDR1 SGHRS, CDR2 YFSETQ. The CDR3 is made up of 16 amino acids. The J segment lost 6 bases and the V segment lost 3 bases, leaving 11 bases of the junction unmatched. The method was immunoSEQ multiplex PCR; TCRdb's version includes in-frame clones alone and lacks a portion of them. This repertoire holds over a thousand clones, and none appear only once. Points from the study as a whole: TRB overlap between skin or GI tissue T cells and blood was limited. Recipient CMV seropositivity and CMV reactivation strongly tracked TRB clonality. Later blood repertoires were often dominated by clones from the donor CD8+ memory compartment.

This clone was seen ten or more times. The target antigen is unknown. The V gene is TRBV5-1, the J gene TRBJ2-1, with TRBD2 matching 8 bases. The sample in question was PBMCs, obtained after an allogeneic stem cell transplant with post-transplant cyclophosphamide. This clonotype was sampled from a young adult male patient who received an allogeneic stem cell transplant from a related donor, was CMV-positive, and had acute GVHD only. Certain T cells may be donor cells from the graft. CDR3 nucleotides: TGCGCCAGCAGCTGGGCTCTGTCCGGGGGGGCCAATGAGCAGTTCTTC. Translated, it gives CASSWALSGGANEQFF.